In its sample, the clone carrying this T cell receptor (beta chain) was seen a few times. No antigen is known for it. The CDR3 consists of 18 residues. The V end was cut by 5 bases, the J end by 3 bases, with 24 bases between. Methods used by the authors: The study built a papillary thyroid cancer distant-metastasis classifier from CDR3 differences across clinicopathological groups. MiXCR was used by TCRdb to re-call the PCR reads. The V and J calls were determined by TCRdb, not by the authors. The sample contains about 27,000 clones, 10% to 15% of which appear only once. The sample is drawn from a study of metastatic and nonmetastatic thyroid tumors. Study details: It was across blood and tumor or nodule tissue from malignant and benign thyroid patients that repertoires were compared. Study findings and constraints: It was reportedly found that TCR beta diversity was significantly higher in malignant thyroid tumors than in benign nodules, a difference seen in both blood and tumor samples.

Thyroid surgery had not been preceded by any treatment in any patient. Sequenced sample: blood. This receptor was identified in a female donor with papillary thyroid cancer or a benign thyroid nodule (not recorded which). Some clones in this sample may be carry-over from other donors' samples. The chain uses TRBV12-3 or TRBV12-4 and TRBJ2-3; the D gene is possibly TRBD2 (5 bases). CDR3 DNA: TGTGCCAGCAGTCTGACCGGGAATAGCGAGAGTCGTACAGATACGCAGTATTTT. Translating gives CASSLTGNSESRTDTQYF.